Described below is a single T cell receptor (beta chain) sequence and its context. This receptor's antigen is unknown. No much larger clone is present one base from it, and per-base qualities are unavailable. The germline V gene (reference sequence) sets CDR1 to GTSNPN and CDR2 to SVGIG. The CDR3 contains 14 residues, cysteine and phenylalanine counted. Here the CDR3 DNA is all that survives: 42 bases in frame from base 1. V lost 0 bases and J lost 8 bases, and the count of bases not matched to a germline gene is 4. The data belong to a study of blood T cell repertoires in COVID-19 (TCRdb year 2020). Concerning the study at large: Collaborator samples came from the United States, Italy and Spain and covered acute and convalescent phases of COVID-19. The material from the prospective study consisted of cDNA or gDNA derived from T cells, B-cell-depleted T cells, or PBMCs. The dataset comprised deeply sampled blood TCRbeta repertoires from subjects exposed to, actively infected with, or recovered from COVID-19. The repertoires were released in a freely available public database intended as a resource for research on the immune response to SARS-CoV-2. Samples were obtained from the ongoing ImmuneRACE study (first 160 participants) and from over 1,000 subjects provided by 6 global collaborators. The sample metadata nearly always contained a de-identified subject ID, COVID-19 status, age in years and sex. HLA class I and class II types, where available, came from metadata supplied by the sample provider rather than from assay-based typing.

The immunoSEQ Assay, a bias-controlled multiplex PCR, was used to amplify TCRbeta CDR3 regions from genomic DNA. The published analysis was carried out like this. The number of nucleated cells in each sample was estimated by amplification of reference gene primers within the assay. Sequence reads were collapsed and filtered to measure the absolute abundance of every unique TCRbeta CDR3 rearrangement. For each sample, productive Simpson clonality was calculated by taking the square root of Simpson's diversity index across productive rearrangements. TCRdb stores this immuneACCESS table with in-frame sequences only. Part of the clones is absent; in the studies checked, under half of the shortfall reflects unresolved V genes, and no reason is known for the rest. That table is the source of V, J and clone size, and D and trimming were worked out from the DNA. The sample profile shows 150,000 to 200,000 clones; 70% to 90% of them were found once. Approximately 8% of the sample lies in the top ten.

Whole blood was collected in K2EDTA tubes by collaborating institutions according to the institutions' own protocols. For TCRbeta analysis, collaborators shipped samples in one of three forms: frozen whole blood, isolated PBMCs, or DNA extracted from either of those sample types. On the study overall, not on this receptor specifically: Clinical and demographic metadata were provided uncurated, with the amount varying by source and participant.

The chain links TRBV30 with TRBJ1-6; the central 7 bases match TRBD1. This receptor was obtained from a man aged 60-69 years with acute or convalescent COVID-19. Material: peripheral blood. The CDR3 region has the sequence CAWSVTGRDSPLHF. Read as DNA, the sequence is TGTGCCTGGAGTGTGACAGGGAGAGATTCACCCCTCCACTTT. Beyond the CDR3, the reference TRBV30 and TRBJ1-6 genes provide the residues; the full variable domain reads: SQTIHQWPATLVQPVGSPLSLECTVEGTSNPNLYWYRQAAGRGLQLLFYSVGIGQISSEVPQNLSASRPQDRQFILSSKKLLLSDSGFYLCAWSVTGRDSPLHFGNGTRLTVT.